The clone carrying this TCR beta chain was seen just once. Its antigen remains unidentified. This specimen belongs to a study of siplizumab effects on memory and regulatory T cells. Study-wide points: Unstimulated naive T cells seemed to show more diversity than memory cells did, and they also seemed to be among the major contributors to the alloresponse. No naive or memory phenotype could be assigned to roughly 80-97% of proliferating clones. Alloreactive CD4+ clones that could be mapped were on average approximately 69% Treg-derived with siplizumab, against roughly 27% in controls.

Assaying covered 10^5 or so TCR templates per sample. Sequencing was performed with immunoSEQ multiplex PCR; in TCRdb, only in-frame clones are kept and a portion is missing. The table includes 100,000 to 120,000 clones, roughly 91% detected once. This CDR3 region has 14 residues. The germline V gene encodes CDR1 SGHRS and CDR2 YFSETQ. V dropped 4 bases and J dropped 6 bases, with 17 bases sitting between them. This receptor was obtained from a human donor in good health. The rearrangement links TRBV5-1 to TRBJ2-7; D may match TRBD1 or TRBD2 (6 bases each). Sequencing input: CD4+ T cells sorted from blood. CDR3 sequence: CASSPGAGSGEQYF. The CDR3 DNA sequence: TGCGCCAGCAGCCCGGGGGCGGGAAGCGGCGAGCAGTACTTC. Based on the CDR3 plus reference TRBV5-1 and TRBJ2-7, the full variable domain is KAGVTQTPRYLIKTRGQQVTLSCSPISGHRSVSWYQQTPGQGLQFLFEYFSETQRNKGNFPGRFSGRQFSNSRSEMNVSTLELGDSALYLCASSPGAGSGEQYFGPGTRLTVT.